One sample yielded the 18 T cell receptor beta chains listed below, sequenced in a study of shared clonotypes between healthy human individuals. Libraries were prepared by immunoSEQ multiplex PCR; TCRdb keeps only in-frame clonotypes and omits some of them. The sample has around 720,000 clones, around 78% seen once. Input material: memory CD4+ T cells sorted from blood. Subset indicated: CD45RA-negative fraction. Receptor source: a woman in her thirties in good health.

The chain is built from TRBV7-2 and TRBJ2-5, with a possible D match to TRBD1 (5 bases). Trimming left V 1 base short and J 5 bases short, with 17 bases between. Germline values: CDR1 SGHTA, CDR2 FQGNSA. This CDR3 has 16 residues. CDR3 protein: CASSLGDKGKVETQYF. The CDR3 region has the DNA TGTGCCAGCAGCTTAGGAGACAAGGGGAAGGTGGAGACCCAGTACTTC.

The chain joins TRBV18 to TRBJ2-3; 16 bases fit TRBD2. CDR1 KGHSH and CDR2 LQKENI come from the germline V gene. The CDR3 loop spans 18 amino acids. Losses at the gene ends were 0 bases for V and 4 bases for J; bases not matched to a gene: 4. The chain's CDR3 is CASSPPGLAGGHADTQYF. DNA for the CDR3: TGTGCCAGCTCACCACCGGGACTAGCGGGAGGGCATGCAGATACGCAGTATTTT.

V and J are TRBV19 and TRBJ1-1, with D possibly matching TRBD1 (5 bases). The germline V and J ends were trimmed by 3 bases and 0 bases, with 17 bases remaining between them. The CDR3 sequence is 17 residues long. Looked up from germline, CDR1 is LNHDA and CDR2 is SQIVND (reference sequence). The CDR3 region has the DNA TGTGCCAGTAGTATCGGGGAGGGGATCTCCATGAACACTGAAGCTTTCTTT. Translating gives CASSIGEGISMNTEAFF.

The chain joins TRBV7-9 to TRBJ2-1; the match to TRBD2 covers 9 bases. With V trimmed by 0 bases and J by 8 bases, 5 bases remained unmatched. Germline V lookup: CDR1 SEHNR, CDR2 FQNEAQ (reference sequence). The CDR3 extends over 15 amino acids. CDR3 sequence reads: CASSLALAGFHEQFF. The CDR3 nucleotides read TGTGCCAGCAGCTTAGCGCTAGCGGGATTTCATGAGCAGTTCTTC.

This clone came up once. The chain is built from TRBV5-3 and TRBJ1-2, with D possibly being TRBD1 (5 bases). TRBV5-3 is given ORF status, its function remaining uncertain. The CDR3 covers 15 residues. V lost 4 bases and J 4 bases, leaving 17 bases between the germline ends. This CDR3 reads CARSAGHGGVYGYTF. CDR3 bases: TGTGCCAGAAGCGCGGGGCATGGCGGCGTCTATGGCTACACCTTC.

This clone was recorded a few times. The V call is TRBV5-1, the J call TRBJ1-1, with D hard to call. The germline V gene encodes CDR1 SGHRS and CDR2 YFSETQ. The CDR3 totals 15 residues. V was trimmed by 3 bases and J by 1 base, leaving 13 bases between them. CDR3 amino acids: CASSWAPGGNTEAFF. DNA of the CDR3: TGCGCCAGCAGCTGGGCCCCGGGAGGGAACACTGAAGCTTTCTTT. Full variable domain (outside the CDR3, taken from reference TRBV5-1 and TRBJ1-1): KAGVTQTPRYLIKTRGQQVTLSCSPISGHRSVSWYQQTPGQGLQFLFEYFSETQRNKGNFPGRFSGRQFSNSRSEMNVSTLELGDSALYLCASSWAPGGNTEAFFGQGTRLTVV.

This chain uses TRBV10-1 with TRBJ2-7, with D possibly TRBD1 on 6 matching bases. V gave up 6 bases and J gave up 8 bases, with 11 bases separating them. The CDR3 sequence is 11 residues long. Germline CDR1 is WNHNN and CDR2 is SYGVQD (reference sequence). The CDR3 DNA reads TGCGCCAGCAGCGAGGGGACAAAGCAGTACTTC. Protein product: CASSEGTKQYF.

In this sample, this clone turned up a few times. This sequence joins TRBV28 and TRBJ2-1; 9 bases are a match to TRBD1. The CDR3 is made up of 16 amino acids. Germline CDR1 is MDHEN and CDR2 is SYDVKM. J was trimmed by 15 bases and V by 5 bases; bases with no gene match: 20. The chain's CDR3 is CASSPNLGQGKILTFF. CDR3 nucleotide sequence: TGTGCCAGCAGTCCAAATCTCGGACAGGGGAAAATCCTAACGTTCTTC. The full variable domain, its missing parts supplied by reference TRBV28 and TRBJ2-1, is DVKVTQSSRYLVKRTGEKVFLECVQDMDHENMFWYRQDPGLGLRLIYFSYDVKMKEKGDIPEGYSVSREKKERFSLILESASTNQTSMYLCASSPNLGQGKILTFFGPGTRLTVL.

The chain recombines TRBV28 with TRBJ1-4; 8 nucleotides align to TRBD1. CDR1 and CDR2 from the germline V gene are MDHEN and SYDVKM. The trim removed 2 bases at V and 3 bases at J, leaving 2 bases unmatched. The CDR3 is 15 residues long. The CDR3 spells CASSLGGQANEKLFF. CDR3 in DNA: TGTGCCAGCAGTTTAGGGGGACAGGCTAATGAAAAACTGTTTTTT.

On this clone: The same CDR3 arises from other DNA sequences in this sample as well. The chain has TRBV18 and TRBJ1-1; no definite D call. The CDR3 length is 13 residues. In germline, CDR1 is KGHSH, CDR2 LQKENI. The V end lost 3 bases, the J end lost 5 bases, and 10 bases lay between the germline ends. The CDR3 loop is CASSPEGRTEAFF. CDR3 nucleotide sequence: TGTGCCAGCTCACCCGAGGGTAGGACTGAAGCTTTCTTT.

The V and J genes are TRBV28 and TRBJ2-7, with a possible D match to TRBD1 (5 bases). The CDR3 has 15 residues. Germline V gene data show CDR1 as MDHEN and CDR2 as SYDVKM. The germline V and J ends were trimmed by 5 bases and 3 bases, with 17 bases remaining between them. Here the CDR3 DNA reads TGTGCCAGCAGTATACCAAGGACACTACACTACGAGCAGTACTTC. Translated, it gives CASSIPRTLHYEQYF.

This rearrangement joins TRBV5-5 to TRBJ2-1; D unresolved. The CDR3 has 11 amino acids. Germline CDR1 reads SGHKS; CDR2 reads YYEKEE (reference sequence). The germline V and J ends were trimmed by 4 bases and 6 bases, with 5 bases remaining between them. CDR3 coding DNA: TGTGCCAGCAGCATTATCAATGAGCAGTTCTTC. Translating it yields CASSIINEQFF.

The DNA for the CDR3 is TGTGCCAGCAGCCTAATTTTATCGAGCGGAGGGAACTATGGCTACACCTTC. It codes for CASSLILSSGGNYGYTF. The chain combines TRBV6-7 with TRBJ1-2, with unresolved D. TRBV6-7 is an ORF; its function is uncertain. Trimming stripped 6 bases from V and 2 bases from J, with 22 bases between. CDR3 length equals 17 residues.

This clone was seen a single time. Distinct nucleotide sequences in the sample also encode this CDR3. V and J are TRBV7-9 and TRBJ2-7; D is uncertain. Germline-derived CDR1 and CDR2 are SEHNR and FQNEAQ (reference sequence). V dropped 3 bases and J dropped 4 bases, with 7 bases sitting between them. The CDR3 contains 12 residues. CDR3: CASSLVGYEQYF. The CDR3 DNA reads TGTGCCAGCAGCTTGGTGGGGTACGAGCAGTACTTC.

This chain joins TRBV7-9 and TRBJ2-7; a possible D gene is TRBD2 (5 bases). The V end lost 8 bases, the J end lost 7 bases, and 18 bases lay between the germline ends. This CDR3 comprises 13 residues. Germline CDR1 and CDR2: SEHNR and FQNEAQ (reference sequence). The CDR3 is CASGRHTEWEQYF. Here the CDR3 DNA reads TGTGCCAGCGGGAGACACACAGAGTGGGAGCAGTACTTC. Variable domain in full (rest from reference TRBV7-9 and TRBJ2-7): DTGVSQNPRHKITKRGQNVTFRCDPISEHNRLYWYRQTLGQGPEFLTYFQNEAQLEKSRLLSDRFSAERPKGSFSTLEIQRTEQGDSAMYLCASGRHTEWEQYFGPGTRLTVT.

V and J are TRBV5-1 and TRBJ2-7; 9 bases align to TRBD2. The V gene's germline CDR1 is SGHRS and CDR2 YFSETQ. The ends lost 0 bases at V and 3 bases at J; junction bases unmatched: 4. This CDR3 is built from 15 residues. CDR3 nucleotides: TGCGCCAGCAGCTTGGCGGTGACTAGCGGCTACGAGCAGTACTTC. Encoded protein: CASSLAVTSGYEQYF.

The V gene is TRBV6-4, the J gene TRBJ2-3, with a weak D call TRBD1 (5 bases). This CDR3 is built from 14 residues. Germline V gene lookup returns CDR1 MRHNA and CDR2 SNTAGT. V was clipped by 4 bases and J by 1 base, with 9 bases between them. This CDR3 reads CASSVGVGTDTQYF. The CDR3 DNA reads as TGTGCCAGCAGTGTAGGGGTGGGCACAGATACGCAGTATTTT.

Worth noting for this clone: Other DNA sequences within the sample encode an identical CDR3. The genes are TRBV28 and TRBJ1-2; 8 nucleotides line up with TRBD1. J was trimmed by 3 bases and V by 4 bases; bases with no gene match: 4. CDR1 and CDR2 (germline): MDHEN, SYDVKM. The CDR3 runs 14 residues. CDR3 sequence reads: CASSSGQGDYGYTF. CDR3 bases: TGTGCCAGCAGTTCCGGACAGGGAGACTATGGCTACACCTTC.